This is a list of T cell receptor beta chains from one sample in a study of T-cell memory formation after mild COVID-19. One entry per CDR3 protein results from TCRdb running MiXCR on the 5' RACE reads. The sample yields 550,000 to 650,000 distinct CDR3 sequences, 17% seen once. Material: PBMCs or a T cell subset sorted from them (not recorded which). The receptors stem from an adult woman who had mild COVID-19 (a few samples of this study predate the infection). Cell type and time point are not known. Both conserved end residues are part of each CDR3. D genes are given only for firm matches. Clone size appears in some rows only: once, few, many, or a class for an expanded clone.

J,size,V,D,CDR3,DNA
TRBJ1-1,NA,TRBV7-9,NA,CASSGEGGDTEAFF,TGTGCCAGCAGCGGAGAGGGGGGTGACACTGAAGCTTTCTTT
TRBJ1-2,few,TRBV5-1,NA,CASTKDGGGGYTF,TGCGCCAGCACCAAGGACGGGGGAGGTGGCTACACCTTC
TRBJ2-2,few,TRBV3-1,NA,CASSQVRELFF,TGTGCCAGCAGCCAAGTCCGGGAGCTGTTTTTT
TRBJ2-7,NA,TRBV20-1,TRBD2,CSARDPRGLAGGSEQYF,TGCAGTGCTAGAGATCCTCGGGGACTAGCGGGAGGGTCTGAGCAGTACTTC
TRBJ2-7,many,TRBV5-1,TRBD1,CASSTGTGDYEQYF,TGCGCCAGCTCGACCGGGACAGGGGACTACGAGCAGTACTTC
TRBJ1-1,NA,TRBV7-9,NA,CASSLNNPEAFF,TGTGCCAGCAGCTTAAATAACCCTGAAGCTTTCTTT
TRBJ1-1,few,TRBV2,TRBD1,CASRTGFMNTEAFF,TGTGCCAGCAGGACAGGGTTCATGAACACTGAAGCTTTCTTT
TRBJ2-1,few,TRBV6-5,NA,CASSPPETRSQQFF,TGTGCCAGCAGTCCTCCGGAGACTAGGTCCCAGCAGTTCTTC
TRBJ2-5,few,TRBV5-1,TRBD2,CASSPFLAGEETQYF,TGCGCCAGCAGCCCGTTTTTAGCGGGGGAAGAGACCCAGTACTTC
TRBJ1-5,medium-sized,TRBV2,NA,CASTRGQNSNQPQHF,TGTGCCAGCACTAGAGGACAGAATAGCAATCAGCCCCAGCATTTT
TRBJ2-7,NA,TRBV20-1,NA,CSARGTDSYEQYF,TGCAGTGCTAGGGGGACCGACTCCTACGAGCAGTACTTC
TRBJ2-3,NA,TRBV6-5,NA,CASRRNLAYADTQYF,TGTGCCAGCAGACGGAATCTAGCATACGCAGATACGCAGTATTTT
TRBJ2-1,NA,TRBV24-1,NA,CATSDATYNEQFF,TGTGCCACCAGTGATGCTACGTACAATGAGCAGTTCTTC
TRBJ1-4,few,TRBV12-3/TRBV12-4,TRBD1,CASSPGQGTVYEKLFF,TGTGCCAGCAGTCCCGGACAGGGGACGGTATATGAAAAACTGTTTTTT
TRBJ2-7,many,TRBV3-1,TRBD1,CASSGPDRVEQYF,TGTGCCAGCAGCGGTCCCGACAGGGTTGAGCAGTACTTC
TRBJ1-1,NA,TRBV29-1,NA,CSVLLPTNTEAFF,TGCAGCGTTCTTTTGCCCACGAACACTGAAGCTTTCTTT
TRBJ2-7,NA,TRBV7-8,TRBD2,CASSQGLAGSTYEQYF,TGTGCCAGCAGCCAAGGACTAGCGGGGTCTACCTACGAGCAGTACTTC
TRBJ1-1,few,TRBV7-9,NA,CASSWQGLEAFF,TGTGCCAGCAGCTGGCAGGGGCTTGAAGCTTTCTTT
TRBJ2-7,few,TRBV9,TRBD1,CASSPTQGSATSRNLEQYF,TGTGCCAGCAGCCCGACACAGGGGTCCGCTACGAGCCGTAACCTTGAGCAGTACTTC
TRBJ2-3,few,TRBV10-3,TRBD2,CAISEGLAGADTQYF,TGTGCCATCAGTGAAGGACTAGCGGGAGCAGATACGCAGTATTTT
TRBJ1-2,NA,TRBV12-3/TRBV12-4,NA,CASSLGQWIYGYTF,TGTGCCAGCAGTTTAGGACAATGGATTTATGGCTACACCTTC
TRBJ1-2,NA,TRBV2,NA,CASSQGLGYGYTF,TGTGCCAGCAGTCAGGGTTTGGGCTATGGCTACACCTTC
TRBJ2-1,many,TRBV10-3,TRBD1,CAISGTGNNEQFF,TGTGCCATCAGTGGGACAGGGAACAATGAGCAGTTCTTC
TRBJ1-2,NA,TRBV20-1,NA,CSAIRGGPGGYTF,TGCAGTGCTATTAGGGGGGGGCCGGGTGGCTACACCTTC
TRBJ1-1,few,TRBV6-6,NA,CASSYSSHRDTEAFF,TGTGCCAGCAGTTACTCGTCACACAGAGACACTGAAGCTTTCTTT
TRBJ1-1,NA,TRBV12-3/TRBV12-4,NA,CASSLVGDVTEAFF,TGTGCCAGCAGTTTAGTAGGGGATGTCACTGAAGCTTTCTTT
TRBJ2-5,NA,TRBV10-3,TRBD1,CAIKGQGQETQYF,TGTGCCATCAAGGGACAGGGTCAAGAGACCCAGTACTTC
TRBJ1-1,few,TRBV5-1,NA,CASSSFDREGTEAFF,TGCGCCAGCAGCTCATTCGACCGAGAGGGCACTGAAGCTTTCTTT
TRBJ2-3,NA,TRBV20-1,NA,CSAKWGTFRTDTQYF,TGCAGTGCTAAATGGGGGACTTTCCGCACAGATACGCAGTATTTT
TRBJ2-7,NA,TRBV6-2/TRBV6-3,TRBD2,CASSPLPSGRSSYEQYF,TGTGCCAGCAGTCCCCTCCCCAGCGGGAGGTCCTCCTACGAGCAGTACTTC
TRBJ2-5,few,TRBV12-3/TRBV12-4,NA,CASSWAGGSGETQYF,TGTGCCAGCAGTTGGGCCGGGGGCAGTGGGGAGACCCAGTACTTC
TRBJ1-3,few,TRBV3-1,NA,CASSQDPGTPWYTIYF,TGTGCCAGCAGCCAAGACCCGGGAACACCGTGGTACACCATATATTTT
TRBJ2-4,NA,TRBV20-1,NA,CSATTGIAKNIQYF,TGCAGTGCTACTACAGGGATAGCCAAAAACATTCAGTACTTC
TRBJ2-7,few,TRBV19,NA,CASLEERTYEQYF,TGTGCCAGTCTTGAAGAGAGGACCTACGAGCAGTACTTC
TRBJ2-3,NA,TRBV12-3/TRBV12-4,TRBD2,CASSLASGRAGDTQYF,TGTGCCAGCAGTTTGGCAAGCGGGAGGGCCGGGGATACGCAGTATTTT
TRBJ2-4,many,TRBV12-3/TRBV12-4,TRBD2,CASSFGGSLLAKNIQYF,TGTGCCAGCAGTTTTGGCGGGAGTCTTTTAGCCAAAAACATTCAGTACTTC
TRBJ2-3,NA,TRBV7-3,NA,CASSSTGVPTDTQYF,TGTGCCAGCAGCTCGACGGGGGTCCCCACAGATACGCAGTATTTT
TRBJ2-2,NA,TRBV12-3/TRBV12-4,TRBD2,CASSSTSGRTNTGELFF,TGTGCCAGCAGTTCGACTAGCGGGAGGACGAACACCGGGGAGCTGTTTTTT
TRBJ1-6,NA,TRBV5-1,NA,CASSLAGGGGSPLHF,TGCGCCAGCAGCTTGGCCGGGGGAGGAGGTTCACCCCTCCACTTT